The clone carrying this TCR beta chain was detected a few times. Its specificity is not known. The CDR3 loop spans 15 amino acids. The V and J ends lost 0 bases and 6 bases respectively, with 14 bases between them. Germline V CDR1 and CDR2: SGHRS, YFSETQ. This specimen comes from a study of cytomegalovirus exposure and HLA in healthy donors. General observations from the study: Reports state that TCR beta sequences accurately predicted most subjects' HLA-A and HLA-B alleles. Within an earlier analysis, most TCR beta V segments proved productive either about 87% or about 30% of the time.

With 60 Vbeta and 13 Jbeta primers, the PCR was carried out. Here immunoSEQ multiplex PCR was the method, and the copy in TCRdb shows in-frame clones only, minus some. The table has about 170,000 clones, approximately 81% seen once. The chain joins TRBV5-1 to TRBJ2-3; D possibly corresponds to TRBD2 (6 bases). The material sequenced was PBMCs. The clonotype originates from a boy aged 2 to 10 in good health and CMV-seronegative. The CDR3 DNA follows: TGCGCCAGCAGCTTGGTTAGCGGAGGAGGGGATACGCAGTATTTT. As protein: CASSLVSGGGDTQYF.